This T cell receptor beta chain was obtained from a study of T cell changes during pregnancy in multiple sclerosis. Here immunoSEQ multiplex PCR was the method, and the copy in TCRdb shows in-frame clones only, minus some. The sample yields tens of thousands of clones, about 91% seen once. Losses at the gene ends were 1 base for V and 5 bases for J; bases not matched to a gene: 11. There are 16 residues in the CDR3. From germline, CDR1 is SGHKS and CDR2 YYEKEE (reference sequence). This chain joins TRBV5-5 and TRBJ2-5, with TRBD1 identical over 7 bases. The TCR comes from a female donor with multiple sclerosis, enrolled in a pregnancy study. Sequencing was performed on peripheral blood, taken before pregnancy. CDR3 in amino acids: CASSLRGGANWETQYF. CDR3 DNA sequence: TGTGCCAGCAGCTTGAGAGGGGGCGCAAATTGGGAGACCCAGTACTTC.